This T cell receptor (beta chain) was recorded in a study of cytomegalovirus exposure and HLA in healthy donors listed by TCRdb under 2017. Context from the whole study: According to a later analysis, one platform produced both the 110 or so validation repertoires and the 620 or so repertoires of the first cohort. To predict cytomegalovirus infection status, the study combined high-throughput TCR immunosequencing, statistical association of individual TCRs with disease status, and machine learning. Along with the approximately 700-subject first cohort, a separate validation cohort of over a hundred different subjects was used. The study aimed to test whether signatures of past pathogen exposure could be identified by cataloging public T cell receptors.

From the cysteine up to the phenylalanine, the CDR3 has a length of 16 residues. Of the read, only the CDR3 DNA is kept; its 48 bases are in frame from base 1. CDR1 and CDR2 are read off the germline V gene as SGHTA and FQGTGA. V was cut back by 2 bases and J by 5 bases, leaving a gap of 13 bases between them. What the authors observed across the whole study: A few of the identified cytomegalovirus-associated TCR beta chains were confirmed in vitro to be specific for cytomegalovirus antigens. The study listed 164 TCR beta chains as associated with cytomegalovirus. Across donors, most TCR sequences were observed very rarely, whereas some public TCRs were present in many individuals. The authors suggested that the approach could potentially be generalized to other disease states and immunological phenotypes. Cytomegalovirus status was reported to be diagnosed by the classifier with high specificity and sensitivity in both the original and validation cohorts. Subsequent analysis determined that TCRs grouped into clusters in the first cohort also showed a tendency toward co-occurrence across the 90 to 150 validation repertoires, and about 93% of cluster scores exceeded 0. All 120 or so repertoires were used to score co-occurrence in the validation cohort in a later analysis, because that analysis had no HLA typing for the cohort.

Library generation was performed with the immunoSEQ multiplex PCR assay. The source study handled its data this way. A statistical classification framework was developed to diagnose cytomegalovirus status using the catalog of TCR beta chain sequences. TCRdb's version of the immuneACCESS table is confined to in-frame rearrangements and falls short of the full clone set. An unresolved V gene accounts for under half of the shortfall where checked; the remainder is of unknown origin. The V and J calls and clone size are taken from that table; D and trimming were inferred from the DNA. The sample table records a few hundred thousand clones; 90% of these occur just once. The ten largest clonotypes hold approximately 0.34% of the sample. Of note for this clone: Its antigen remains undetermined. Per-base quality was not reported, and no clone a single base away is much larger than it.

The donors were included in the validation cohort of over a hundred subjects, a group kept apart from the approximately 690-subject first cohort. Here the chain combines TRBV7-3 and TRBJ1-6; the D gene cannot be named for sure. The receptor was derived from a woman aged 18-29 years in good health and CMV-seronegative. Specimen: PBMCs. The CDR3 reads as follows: CASSLEGGRNNSPLHF. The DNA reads TGTGCCAGCAGCTTAGAAGGCGGCAGAAATAATTCACCCCTCCACTTT.